One and the same sample provided the 23 T cell receptor beta chains below, sequenced in a study of Graves' ophthalmopathy and Graves' hyperthyroidism. Amplification of the TCR beta CDR3 regions used RNA transcripts (as template). First-round RT-PCR used HTBI primers; second-round multiplex PCR followed. MiXCR was run by TCRdb on the multiplex PCR reads, yielding one entry per CDR3 protein. The sample lists 740,000 or so distinct CDR3 sequences, roughly 40% seen once, with less than 55% in the top ten. The specimen sequenced was peripheral blood. The source of these receptors is an adult man with Graves' ophthalmopathy.

This clonotype has more than one count but fewer than ten. CDR3 bases: TGTGCCAGCAGTTCCCCACTAGCGGGGTTCTACGAGCAGTACTTC. The encoded protein is CASSSPLAGFYEQYF. The chain carries TRBV4-2 and TRBJ2-7; 10 bases map to TRBD2. Trimming took 6 bases from V and 3 from J; bases not matched to a gene: 8. Germline V CDR1 and CDR2: LGHNA, YNFKEQ. This CDR3 comprises 15 residues.

J is TRBJ1-2 and V is TRBV25-1; a possible D gene is TRBD1 (6 bases). V was shortened by 5 bases and J by 2 bases, with 12 bases between the two germline ends. The length of the CDR3 is 14 residues. The germline CDR1 and CDR2 sequences are MGHDK and SYGVNS. CDR3 sequence: CASSFRGVNYGYTF. The CDR3 DNA is TGTGCCAGCAGTTTCAGGGGCGTAAACTATGGCTACACCTTC.

This clonotype was seen only a few times. The CDR3: CASSLGLAPREQYF. The CDR3 region has the DNA TGTGCCAGCAGTTTGGGACTAGCTCCGCGGGAGCAGTACTTC. This chain connects TRBV2 to TRBJ2-7, with TRBD2 matching over 9 bases. Germline V gives CDR1 SNHLY, CDR2 FYNNEI. The CDR3 has 14 residues. The ends lost 5 bases at V and 7 bases at J; junction bases unmatched: 9.

The V call is TRBV20-1, the J call TRBJ2-5; 8 bases align to TRBD2. Germline trimming cut 8 bases from V and 5 bases from J; bases unmatched to any gene: 10. The CDR3 has 13 amino acids. Germline CDR1 reads DFQATT; CDR2 reads SNEGSKA (reference sequence). The CDR3 protein is CSFPGLGMETQYF. CDR3 coding DNA: TGCAGTTTTCCGGGACTAGGAATGGAGACCCAGTACTTC.

V gene TRBV20-1 combines with J gene TRBJ2-2; perhaps D is TRBD1 or TRBD2 (5 bases each). V lost 1 base and J lost 5, with 14 bases in between. The CDR3 covers 15 residues. Germline CDR1 DFQATT, CDR2 SNEGSKA (reference sequence). In DNA form, the CDR3 reads TGCAGTGCTAGAGTACGGGGCGTAATTACCGGGGAGCTGTTTTTT. It specifies CSARVRGVITGELFF.

The chain recombines TRBV7-9 with TRBJ1-2; D is ambiguous. The CDR3 has 12 amino acids. Trimming removed 6 bases at V and 8 bases at J, with 13 bases between. CDR1 and CDR2 (germline): SEHNR, FQNEAQ (reference sequence). DNA for the CDR3: TGTGCCAGCAGTGGGTGGGGTACGGGCTACACCTTC. Its translation: CASSGWGTGYTF.

This clonotype was recorded at least ten times. The CDR3, as DNA: TGTGCCACGACGGACGGCCCCCTGTTGAACACTGAAGCTTTCTTT. Its protein is CATTDGPLLNTEAFF. The chain couples TRBV15 to TRBJ1-1, with D uncertain. V lost 9 bases to trimming and J lost 0 bases, with 17 bases between them. The CDR3 runs 15 residues. Looked up from germline, CDR1 is LNHNV and CDR2 is YYDKDF (reference sequence). The full variable domain, rest sourced from reference TRBV15 and TRBJ1-1, is DAMVIQNPRYQVTQFGKPVTLSCSQTLNHNVMYWYQQKSSQAPKLLFHYYDKDFNNEADTPDNFQSRRPNTSFCFLDIRSPGLGDTAMYLCATTDGPLLNTEAFFGQGTRLTVV.

The genes are TRBV7-9 and TRBJ1-3; 7 bases map to TRBD1. Germline CDR1 SEHNR, CDR2 FQNEAQ (reference sequence). This CDR3 comprises 11 residues. After removal of 6 bases from V and 16 bases from J, the junction contained 9 bases not matched to a gene. CDR3 in DNA: TGTGCCAGCAGGTTCGCGGGACAGAGCTATTTT. Translation: CASRFAGQSYF. Full variable domain (rest looked up from reference TRBV7-9 and TRBJ1-3): DTGVSQNPRHKITKRGQNVTFRCDPISEHNRLYWYRQTLGQGPEFLTYFQNEAQLEKSRLLSDRFSAERPKGSFSTLEIQRTEQGDSAMYLCASRFAGQSYFGEGSWLTVV.

This clonotype was picked up many times. V usage is TRBV12-3 or TRBV12-4 and J usage is TRBJ1-5, with D possibly being TRBD1 (5 bases). The CDR3 has 14 amino acids. With 5 bases removed from V and 5 bases from J, the gap between germline ends came to 13 bases. CDR3 nucleotide sequence: TGTGCCAGCAGTACCTCAGGGTCTGATCAGCCCCAGCATTTT. This sequence encodes CASSTSGSDQPQHF.

This clonotype appeared many times. The V call is TRBV7-6, the J call TRBJ2-5; TRBD2 agrees at 7 bases. The trim removed 2 bases at V and 5 bases at J, leaving 8 bases unmatched. CDR3 length equals 15 residues. Germline V gene data show CDR1 as SGHVS and CDR2 as FNYEAQ. CDR3 nucleotides: TGTGCCAGCAGCTTAATCCAGGGAGCGGGGGAGACCCAGTACTTC. Translated, it gives CASSLIQGAGETQYF.

Note on this clonotype: One end of the junction fails to match germline, which may point to a read error. The J gene is TRBJ2-6, the V gene TRBV25-1; D is possibly TRBD1 (5 bases). The CDR3 loop spans 13 amino acids. CDR1 is MGHDK and CDR2 is SYGVNS in the germline V gene. Here the CDR3 DNA reads TGTGCCAGCAGGCACGCTGGGGCCAACGTCATGTCTTTC. Protein sequence: CASRHAGANVMSF.

The gene calls are TRBV6-1 and TRBJ2-2; D is perhaps TRBD1 (6 bases). Trimming removed 11 bases from V and 3 bases from J, with 25 bases in between. Germline lookup yields CDR1 MNHNS and CDR2 SASEGT. The CDR3 totals 17 residues. Written as DNA, the CDR3 is TGTGCCGCCGGGGTGGGCAGGGGAACGACTGACACCGGGGAGCTGTTTTTT. Protein: CAAGVGRGTTDTGELFF.

The table lists this clonotype with many counts. V is TRBV29-1 and J is TRBJ1-2, with unresolved D. Trimming pared 0 bases from V and 1 base from J, leaving 0 bases between. This CDR3 is 11 amino acids long. The germline V gene has CDR1 SQVTM and CDR2 ANQGSEA. Written as DNA, the CDR3 is TGCAGCGTTGAAGATAACTATGGCTACACCTTC. This encodes CSVEDNYGYTF.

The chain is built from TRBV15 and TRBJ1-1; D is uncertain. V shed 3 bases and J shed 3 bases, with 8 bases lying between them. The CDR3 spans 13 residues. Germline V gene data show CDR1 as LNHNV and CDR2 as YYDKDF (reference sequence). CDR3 amino acids: CATSSESYTEAFF. CDR3 nucleotide sequence: TGTGCCACCAGCAGTGAGTCGTACACTGAAGCTTTCTTT.

The chain's CDR3 is CASSPRSGSPEQYF. CDR3 nucleotide sequence: TGTGCCAGCAGTCCGAGGAGCGGGAGTCCCGAGCAGTACTTC. This chain joins TRBV7-2 and TRBJ2-7, with 8 bases matching TRBD2. This CDR3 region has 14 residues. V gave up 6 bases and J gave up 6 bases; unmatched junction bases: 10. Germline values: CDR1 SGHTA, CDR2 FQGNSA.

The rearrangement links TRBV19 to TRBJ1-5; tentatively, D is TRBD1 (5 bases). The ends were cut back, 0 bases at V and 2 bases at J, with 8 bases in the middle. This CDR3 spans 15 amino acids. Germline assignment: CDR1 LNHDA and CDR2 SQIVND (reference sequence). CDR3 coding DNA: TGTGCCAGTAGTATAGATTTCAGGGGCAATCAGCCCCAGCATTTT. This translates into CASSIDFRGNQPQHF. The variable domain in full, with the rest retrieved from reference TRBV19 and TRBJ1-5, is DGGITQSPKYLFRKEGQNVTLSCEQNLNHDAMYWYRQDPGQGLRLIYYSQIVNDFQKGDIAEGYSVSREKKESFPLTVTSAQKNPTAFYLCASSIDFRGNQPQHFGDGTRLSIL.

This clonotype was found once. This chain connects TRBV25-1 to TRBJ1-2; 8 nucleotides line up with TRBD1. Losses at the gene ends were 5 bases for V and 10 bases for J; bases not matched to a gene: 12. Germline V gene sequence: CDR1 MGHDK, CDR2 SYGVNS. The CDR3 length is 14 residues. CDR3 amino acids: CASSYSSQGVDYTF. The CDR3 DNA reads as TGTGCCAGCAGTTACTCGTCACAGGGGGTTGACTACACCTTC.

This clonotype has a single count. This may arise from a read error, as a much more abundant clone is one base away. This chain connects TRBV15 to TRBJ1-1; tentatively, D is TRBD1 (5 bases). The CDR3 runs 15 residues. The V and J ends lost 2 bases and 0 bases respectively, with 10 bases between them. Per the germline V gene, CDR1 is LNHNV and CDR2 is YYDKDF (reference sequence). The CDR3 sequence is CATSRKTEVNTEAFF. The CDR3 DNA follows: TGTGCCACCAGCAGAAAGACAGAGGTGAACACTGAAGCTTTCTTT.

This clonotype has a count of ten or more. The gene calls are TRBV7-8 and TRBJ1-5; D is ambiguous. This CDR3 region has 13 residues. Germline V gene lookup returns CDR1 SGHVS and CDR2 FQNEAQ. V was cut by 6 bases and J by 1 base, with 7 bases left in between. The CDR3 spells CASRAASNQPQHF. CDR3 coding DNA: TGTGCCAGCAGGGCAGCCAGCAATCAGCCCCAGCATTTT.

V and J are TRBV7-9 and TRBJ2-3, with D tentatively TRBD1 or TRBD2 (5 bases each). The CDR3 is 15 amino acids. The germline CDR1 and CDR2 sequences are SEHNR and FQNEAQ (reference sequence). V lost 5 bases to trimming and J lost 6 bases, with 18 bases between them. CDR3 nucleotides: TGTGCCAGCAGCGCAAGGGACGGACGGACCGATACGCAGTATTTT. Amino acid sequence: CASSARDGRTDTQYF.

This clonotype was seen ten or more times. The CDR3 here is CASSEYTRRGLGGQPQHF. DNA for the CDR3: TGTGCCAGCAGTGAATACACAAGGAGGGGGCTGGGGGGTCAGCCCCAGCATTTT. This sequence joins TRBV25-1 and TRBJ1-5, with 7 bases fitting TRBD1. With V trimmed by 0 bases and J by 6 bases, 14 bases remained unmatched. This CDR3 is 18 amino acids long. CDR1 is MGHDK and CDR2 is SYGVNS in the germline V gene. Using reference TRBV25-1 and TRBJ1-5 for the parts outside the CDR3, the full variable domain is EADIYQTPRYLVIGTGKKITLECSQTMGHDKMYWYQQDPGMELHLIHYSYGVNSTEKGDLSSESTVSRIRTEHFPLTLESARPSHTSQYLCASSEYTRRGLGGQPQHFGDGTRLSIL.

The genes are TRBV24-1 and TRBJ1-5; TRBD1 agrees at 10 bases. The CDR3 sequence is 16 residues long. V dropped 7 bases and J dropped 6; count of bases not matched to a gene: 11. CDR1 and CDR2 from the germline V gene are KGHDR and SFDVKD. CDR3 region: CATSSPEGTGVQPQHF. CDR3 DNA: TGTGCCACCAGCAGCCCTGAGGGGACAGGGGTTCAGCCCCAGCATTTT.

This clonotype was recorded at least ten times. The chain carries TRBV20-1 and TRBJ1-1; D is undetermined. V dropped 6 bases and J dropped 1 base, with 9 bases sitting between them. From germline, CDR1 is DFQATT and CDR2 SNEGSKA (reference sequence). This CDR3 spans 12 amino acids. CDR3 nucleotide sequence: TGCAGTGCCCCGCCAGGGAACACTGAAGCTTTCTTT. Its translation is CSAPPGNTEAFF.